The clone carrying this TCR beta chain was seen many times. Its antigen is currently unknown. TCRdb analysed the reads with MiXCR anew, one entry per CDR3 protein. The data show approximately 350,000 distinct CDR3 sequences, with roughly 34% seen just once and about 13% held by the top ten. These data originate in a study of T cell repertoires in cytomegalovirus infection. Germline V lookup: CDR1 SGHTA, CDR2 FQGNSA. V was shortened by 1 base and J by 8 bases, with 15 bases between the two germline ends. CDR3 size: 15 residues. The TCR comes from a human donor in good health (CMV status not recorded). Some clones in this sample may be carry-over from other donors' samples. The J gene is TRBJ2-1, the V gene TRBV7-2; D remains unclear. Source: cultured PBMCs, taken from culture after CMV antigen stimulation. CDR3 region: CASSLVAAALDEQFF. The CDR3 DNA reads TGTGCCAGCAGCTTAGTGGCTGCTGCTCTGGATGAGCAGTTCTTC.